This TCR beta chain was found in a study of vaccination effects on CD4 cells after COVID-19. Study summary: Either the mRNA-1273 or the BNT162b2 vaccine was given to participants as two doses.

General study points: Few convalescent patients were studied, and early post-infection samples were lacking. Marked contraction was observed in infection-induced and vaccine-induced clones late after vaccination.

Worth noting for this clone: The antigen remains undetermined.

Before sequencing took place, the ViraFEST assay used viral peptide pools to expand antigen-specific CD4+ T cells. Isolation of CD4+ T cells took place after 10 to 11 days of culture. Vaccine recipients lacked prior SARS-CoV-2 infection and had negative nucleocapsid antibodies. Supplemented with approximately 10 IU/ml IL-2 and around 10 ug/ml peptides, two million PBMC per well were kept in culture. TCRdb's copy holds only in-frame clones and misses some; the assay was immunoSEQ multiplex PCR. The sample has about 41,000 clones, 77% seen once. V gave up 7 bases and J gave up 4 bases; unmatched junction bases: 20. CDR1 is SGHTS and CDR2 is YDEGEE in the germline V gene. The CDR3 contains 19 residues.

The sequences come from CD4+ T cells from PBMCs cultured with HCoV-NL63 spike peptides, collected before COVID-19 vaccination. The chain has TRBV5-8 and TRBJ2-3; 11 bases align to TRBD2. The sequence derives from a human donor who received a COVID-19 vaccine. CDR3 DNA: TGTGCCAGCCCGAGGGCCCCGGGACTAGCGGACGAGTTTGCAGATACGCAGTATTTT. Translated, it gives CASPRAPGLADEFADTQYF.